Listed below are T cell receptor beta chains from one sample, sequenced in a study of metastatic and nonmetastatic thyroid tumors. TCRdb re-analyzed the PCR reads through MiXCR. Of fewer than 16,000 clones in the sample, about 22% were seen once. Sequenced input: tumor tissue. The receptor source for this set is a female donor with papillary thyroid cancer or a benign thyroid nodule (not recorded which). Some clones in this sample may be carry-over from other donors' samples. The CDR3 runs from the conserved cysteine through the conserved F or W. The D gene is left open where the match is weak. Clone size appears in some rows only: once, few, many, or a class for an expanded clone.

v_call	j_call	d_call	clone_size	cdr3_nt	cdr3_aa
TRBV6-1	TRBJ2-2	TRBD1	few	TGTGCCAGCAGTCGGGGACAGGGGGCAAACACCGGGGAGCTGTTTTTT	CASSRGQGANTGELFF
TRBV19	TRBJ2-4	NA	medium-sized	TGTGCCAGTAGTATCCCCACACTAGCAGGGAGCCTAACCCGTGTGGGCATTCAGTACTTC	CASSIPTLAGSLTRVGIQYF
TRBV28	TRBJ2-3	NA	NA	TGTGCCAGCAGTTCTCATCCAGGGGCAGATACGCAGTATTTT	CASSSHPGADTQYF
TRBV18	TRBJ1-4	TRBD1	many	TGTGCCAGCTCACCACGCGGTGTGCAGGGGGGTGAGGTTGAAAAACTGTTTTTT	CASSPRGVQGGEVEKLFF
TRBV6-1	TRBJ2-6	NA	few	TGTGCCAGCAGTGAAGAAGACTCTGGGGCCAACGTCCTGACTTTC	CASSEEDSGANVLTF
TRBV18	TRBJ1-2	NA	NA	TGTGCCAGCTCACTGTCAGGCTATGGCTACACCTTC	CASSLSGYGYTF
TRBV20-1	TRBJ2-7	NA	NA	TGCAGTGCTAAATCACCTCCTAGCGATACCTACGAGCAGTACTTC	CSAKSPPSDTYEQYF
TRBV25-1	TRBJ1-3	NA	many	TGTGCCAGCAGTGATAGGGGTCGGATGAACACCATATATTTT	CASSDRGRMNTIYF
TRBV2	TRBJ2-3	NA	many	TGTGCCGGTCACCGGGGGTTCACAGATACGCAGTATTTT	CAGHRGFTDTQYF
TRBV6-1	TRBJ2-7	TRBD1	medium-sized	TGTGCCAGCAGTCGAACAGGGGGCGGGTACGAGCAGTACTTC	CASSRTGGGYEQYF
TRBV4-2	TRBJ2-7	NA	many	TGTGCCAGCAGCTACCGGACACCCTACGAGCAGTACTTC	CASSYRTPYEQYF
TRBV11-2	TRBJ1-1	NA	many	TGTGCCAGCAGCTTAGAAGGGAACACTGAAGCTTTCTTT	CASSLEGNTEAFF
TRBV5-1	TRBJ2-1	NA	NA	TGCGCCAGCAGCTTGGCGCTGGTTGGTGAGCAGTTCTTC	CASSLALVGEQFF
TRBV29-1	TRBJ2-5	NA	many	TGCAGCGCTGGGCCGGGGTTCCAAGAGACCCAGTACTTC	CSAGPGFQETQYF
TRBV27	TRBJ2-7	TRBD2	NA	TGTGTCAGCAGTCCCAATAGCGGGAGGGCCCTCGACGATCAGTACTTC	CVSSPNSGRALDDQYF
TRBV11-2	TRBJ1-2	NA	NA	TGTGCCAGCAGCCCCAGAGATAGGACGGGGAACTATGGCTACACCTTC	CASSPRDRTGNYGYTF
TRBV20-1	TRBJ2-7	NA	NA	TGCAGTGCTAGTCACACCCTACAGGGAACCTACGAGCAGTACTTC	CSASHTLQGTYEQYF
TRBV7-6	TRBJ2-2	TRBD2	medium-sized	TGTGCCAGCAGCGGGACTAGCGGGATAACCGGGGAGCTGTTTTTT	CASSGTSGITGELFF
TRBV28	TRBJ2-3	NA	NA	TGTGCCAGCGGTAGGGTAACAGATACGCAGTATTTT	CASGRVTDTQYF
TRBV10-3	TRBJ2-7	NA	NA	TGTGCCACGGGCCACGGCGACGAGCAGTACTTC	CATGHGDEQYF
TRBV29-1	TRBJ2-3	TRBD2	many	TGCAGCGTTCTACATGTGGGAACGGGAGGATTTCGGGGCACAGATACGCAGTATTTT	CSVLHVGTGGFRGTDTQYF
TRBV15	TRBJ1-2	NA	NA	TGTGCCACCAGCGGAAGTAGCGGAGGGGGCTACACCTTC	CATSGSSGGGYTF
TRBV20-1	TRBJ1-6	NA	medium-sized	TGCAGTGCTAGACTGCCAAAAGTGGGGGGAAATTCACCCCTCCACTTT	CSARLPKVGGNSPLHF
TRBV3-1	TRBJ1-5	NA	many	TGTGCCAGCAGCCAGCAGGCTGAACAGCCCCAGCATTTT	CASSQQAEQPQHF
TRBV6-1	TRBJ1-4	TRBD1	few	TGTGCCAGCAGTGCGGGACAGGAAAATGAAAAACTGTTTTTT	CASSAGQENEKLFF
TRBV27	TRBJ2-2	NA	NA	TGTGTCAGCACTACAACTTTTACCGGGGAGCTGTTTTTT	CVSTTTFTGELFF
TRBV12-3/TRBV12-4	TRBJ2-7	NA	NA	TGTGCCAGCAGCCCGTTCGGACAGACCTACGAGCAGTACTTC	CASSPFGQTYEQYF
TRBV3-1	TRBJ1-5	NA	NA	TGTGCCAGCAGCTGGGGCAGGGATCAGCCCCAGCATTTT	CASSWGRDQPQHF
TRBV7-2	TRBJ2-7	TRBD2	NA	TGTGCCAGCACAGCTGGGGGGGGGAGTTACGAGCAGTACTTC	CASTAGGGSYEQYF
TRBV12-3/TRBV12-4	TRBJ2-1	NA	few	TGTGCCAGCAGTTTCAGGGATGGGGACAATGAGCAGTTCTTC	CASSFRDGDNEQFF
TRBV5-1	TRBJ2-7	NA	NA	TGCGCCAGCAGCCCCAGGCCCAGCTCCTACGAGCAGTACTTC	CASSPRPSSYEQYF
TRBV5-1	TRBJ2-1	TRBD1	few	TGCGCCAGCAGCTTGGAACAGGGGGCTCGGGCCAATGAGCAGTTCTTC	CASSLEQGARANEQFF
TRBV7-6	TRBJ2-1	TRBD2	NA	TGTGCCAGCAGCACCACCCCCTTAGCGGGAGGGTATGAGCAGTTCTTC	CASSTTPLAGGYEQFF
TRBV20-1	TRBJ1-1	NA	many	TGCAGTGCCCTTCGGGGTTCGGGCACTGAAGCTTTCTTT	CSALRGSGTEAFF
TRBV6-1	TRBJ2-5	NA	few	TGTGCCCTTCATGGTTTCATAGAGACCCCGTACTTC	CALHGFIETPYF
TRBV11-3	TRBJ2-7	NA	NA	TGTGCCAGCAGCTTTAAGGGTGCGAGGGAGCAGTACTTC	CASSFKGAREQYF
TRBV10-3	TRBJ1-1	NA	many	TGTGCCATCAGCATGAAGGGGGGCCAGAACACTGAAGCTTTCTTT	CAISMKGGQNTEAFF
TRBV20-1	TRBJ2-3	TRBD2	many	TGCAGTGCTACTCAGCGGGAGGGCCTTGCAGATACGCAGTATTTT	CSATQREGLADTQYF
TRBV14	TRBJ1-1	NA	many	TGTGCCAGCAGCCTTTATACGAACACTGAAGCTTTCTTT	CASSLYTNTEAFF
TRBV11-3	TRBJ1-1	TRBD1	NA	TGTGCCAGCAGCCCGGGACAGGGGTCACCTGAAGCTTTCTTT	CASSPGQGSPEAFF
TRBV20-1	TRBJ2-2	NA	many	TGCAGTGCTTCCTCCCCCACCGGGGAGCTGTTTTTT	CSASSPTGELFF
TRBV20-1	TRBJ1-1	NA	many	TGCAGTGCTAGCGACCCCAGCGGCACTGAAGCTTTCTTT	CSASDPSGTEAFF
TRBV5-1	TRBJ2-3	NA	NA	TGCGCCAGCAGCTTGGCGCCCACAGATACGCAGTATTTT	CASSLAPTDTQYF
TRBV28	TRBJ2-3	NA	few	TGTGCCAGCAGTTTAGGATGGTCTAGCACAGATACGCAGTATTTT	CASSLGWSSTDTQYF
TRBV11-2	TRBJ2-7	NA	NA	TGTGCCAGCAGTTCGCTGAAGGGCAGGTCCCTGCTCGAGCAGTACTTC	CASSSLKGRSLLEQYF
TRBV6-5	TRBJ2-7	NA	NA	TGTGCCAGCAGTTACATATCGGGAACAGGGGGGGGCCTCCACGAGCAGTACTTC	CASSYISGTGGGLHEQYF